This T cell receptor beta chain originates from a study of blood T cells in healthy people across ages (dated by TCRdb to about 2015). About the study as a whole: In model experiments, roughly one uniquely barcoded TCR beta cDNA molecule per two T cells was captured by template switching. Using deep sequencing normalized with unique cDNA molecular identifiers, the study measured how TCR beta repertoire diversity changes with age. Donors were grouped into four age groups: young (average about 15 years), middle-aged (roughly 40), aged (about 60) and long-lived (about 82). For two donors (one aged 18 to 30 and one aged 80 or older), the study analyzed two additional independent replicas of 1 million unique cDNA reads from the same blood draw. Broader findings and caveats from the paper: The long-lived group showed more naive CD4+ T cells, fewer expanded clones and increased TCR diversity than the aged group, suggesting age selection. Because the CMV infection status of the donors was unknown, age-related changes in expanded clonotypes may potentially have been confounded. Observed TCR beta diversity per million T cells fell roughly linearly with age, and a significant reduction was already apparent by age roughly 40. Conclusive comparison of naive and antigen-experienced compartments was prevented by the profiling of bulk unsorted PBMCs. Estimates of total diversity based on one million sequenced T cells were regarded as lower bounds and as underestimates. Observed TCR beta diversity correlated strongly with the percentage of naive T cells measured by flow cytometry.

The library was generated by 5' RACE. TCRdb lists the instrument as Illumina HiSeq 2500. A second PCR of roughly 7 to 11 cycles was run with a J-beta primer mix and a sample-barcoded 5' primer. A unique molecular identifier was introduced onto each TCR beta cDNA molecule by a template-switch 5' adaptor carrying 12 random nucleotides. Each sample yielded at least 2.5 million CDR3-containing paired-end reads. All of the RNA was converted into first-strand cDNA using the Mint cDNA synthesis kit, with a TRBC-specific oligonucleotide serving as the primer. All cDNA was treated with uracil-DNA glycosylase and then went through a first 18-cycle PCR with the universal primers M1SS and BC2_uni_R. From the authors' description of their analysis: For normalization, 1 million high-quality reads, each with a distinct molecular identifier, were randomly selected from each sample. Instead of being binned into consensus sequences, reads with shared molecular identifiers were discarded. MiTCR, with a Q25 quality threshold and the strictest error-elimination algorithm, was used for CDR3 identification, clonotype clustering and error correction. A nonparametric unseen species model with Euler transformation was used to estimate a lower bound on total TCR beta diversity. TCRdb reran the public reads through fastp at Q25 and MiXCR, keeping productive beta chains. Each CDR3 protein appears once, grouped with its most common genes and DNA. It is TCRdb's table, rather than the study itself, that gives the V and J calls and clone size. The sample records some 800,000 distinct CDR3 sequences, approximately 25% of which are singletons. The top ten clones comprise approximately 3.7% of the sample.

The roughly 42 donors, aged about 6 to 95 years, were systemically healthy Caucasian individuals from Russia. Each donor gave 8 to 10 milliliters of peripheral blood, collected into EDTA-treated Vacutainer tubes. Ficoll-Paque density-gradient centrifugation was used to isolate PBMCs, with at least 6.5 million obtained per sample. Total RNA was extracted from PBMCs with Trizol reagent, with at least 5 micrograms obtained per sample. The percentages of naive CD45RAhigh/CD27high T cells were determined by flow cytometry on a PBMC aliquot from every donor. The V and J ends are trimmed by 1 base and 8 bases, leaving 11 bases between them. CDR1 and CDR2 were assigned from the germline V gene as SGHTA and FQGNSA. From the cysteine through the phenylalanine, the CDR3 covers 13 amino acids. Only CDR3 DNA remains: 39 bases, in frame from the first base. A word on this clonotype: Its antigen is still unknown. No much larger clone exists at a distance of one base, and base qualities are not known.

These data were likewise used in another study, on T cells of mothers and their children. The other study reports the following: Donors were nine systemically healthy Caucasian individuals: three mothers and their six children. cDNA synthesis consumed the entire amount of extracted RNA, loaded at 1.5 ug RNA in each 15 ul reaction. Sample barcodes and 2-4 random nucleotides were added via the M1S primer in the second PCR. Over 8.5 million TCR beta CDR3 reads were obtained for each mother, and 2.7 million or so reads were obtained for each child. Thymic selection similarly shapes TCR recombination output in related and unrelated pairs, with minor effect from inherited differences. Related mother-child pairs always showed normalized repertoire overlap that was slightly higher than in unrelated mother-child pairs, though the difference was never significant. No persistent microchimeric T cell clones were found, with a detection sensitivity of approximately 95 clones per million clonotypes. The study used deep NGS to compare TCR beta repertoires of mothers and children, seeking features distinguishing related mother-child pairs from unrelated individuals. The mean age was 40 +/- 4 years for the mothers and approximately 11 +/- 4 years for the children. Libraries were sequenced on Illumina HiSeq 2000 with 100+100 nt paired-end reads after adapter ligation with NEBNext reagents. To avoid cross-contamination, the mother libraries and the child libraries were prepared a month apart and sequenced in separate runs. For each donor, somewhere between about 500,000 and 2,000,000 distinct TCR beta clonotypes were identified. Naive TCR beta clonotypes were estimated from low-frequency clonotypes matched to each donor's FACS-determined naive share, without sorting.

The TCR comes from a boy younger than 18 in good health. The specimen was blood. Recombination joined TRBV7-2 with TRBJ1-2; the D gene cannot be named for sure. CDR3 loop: CASSLDPPWGYTF. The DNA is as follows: TGTGCCAGCAGCTTAGACCCCCCATGGGGCTACACCTTC.